These T cell receptor beta chains were read from a single sample in a study of blood T cell repertoires in COVID-19. Sequenced by immunoSEQ multiplex PCR; TCRdb stores in-frame clones only, minus some. The profile shows over 100,000 clones, around four fifths of them singletons. Sequencing was performed on peripheral blood. The receptor set was obtained from an older woman with acute or convalescent COVID-19. Each CDR3 is given with its conserved first and last residue. A D gene is named only where the DNA matches it firmly. Some rows have no size entry. The others give once, few or many, or a class for an expanded clone.

V	D	size	J	CDR3	DNA
TRBV7-2	TRBD1	few	TRBJ1-2	CASSRTGVDGYTF	TGTGCCAGCAGCAGGACAGGGGTCGATGGCTACACCTTC
TRBV7-3	.	.	TRBJ1-1	CASSLSPGAVSEAFF	TGTGCCAGCAGCTTAAGCCCAGGGGCAGTCTCTGAAGCTTTCTTT
TRBV27	.	.	TRBJ1-1	CASSFGFTGRVLGEAFF	TGTGCCAGCAGTTTTGGTTTCACGGGGAGGGTGTTGGGTGAAGCTTTCTTT
TRBV19	.	.	TRBJ2-6	CASSTGSTITGANVLTF	TGTGCCAGTAGTACCGGGAGTACCATTACTGGGGCCAACGTCCTGACTTTC
TRBV24-1	.	.	TRBJ1-2	CATSTGKNYGYTF	TGTGCCACCAGTACAGGGAAGAATTATGGCTACACCTTC
TRBV6-2/TRBV6-3	.	.	TRBJ2-6	CASSLPRLSPSGANVLTF	TGTGCCAGCAGTTTGCCACGTTTGAGCCCCTCTGGGGCCAACGTCCTGACTTTC
TRBV27	TRBD2	.	TRBJ2-2	CASRWEGMAGELFF	TGTGCCAGCAGGTGGGAGGGGATGGCCGGGGAGCTGTTTTTT
TRBV18	TRBD2	.	TRBJ2-2	CASSPGLAGTGELFF	TGTGCCAGCTCACCGGGACTAGCGGGGACCGGGGAGCTGTTTTTT
TRBV20-1	TRBD1	once	TRBJ2-7	CSASAIKTGETRQYF	TGCAGTGCTAGTGCGATCAAGACAGGGGAAACGCGGCAGTACTTC
TRBV11-2	.	.	TRBJ1-1	CASSLALARGTEAFF	TGTGCCAGCAGCTTAGCCCTCGCCAGGGGTACTGAAGCTTTCTTT
TRBV28	.	.	TRBJ1-1	CASSPPGTEAFF	TGTGCCAGCAGTCCACCGGGGACTGAAGCTTTCTTT
TRBV5-4	.	.	TRBJ2-7	CASSPGGASPLYEQYF	TGTGCCAGCAGCCCTGGGGGGGCCTCTCCCCTGTACGAGCAGTACTTC
TRBV7-8	TRBD1	.	TRBJ1-1	CASSVPQGGNLNTEAFF	TGTGCCAGCAGCGTCCCACAGGGGGGCAACTTGAACACTGAAGCTTTCTTT
TRBV28	TRBD1	.	TRBJ1-4	CASSRTGGGEKLFF	TGTGCCAGCAGTCGTACAGGGGGCGGTGAAAAACTGTTTTTT
TRBV24-1	.	.	TRBJ1-1	CATTDGRNTEAFF	TGTGCCACCACCGATGGGCGGAACACTGAAGCTTTCTTT
TRBV29-1	.	.	TRBJ1-1	CSVDPGGDTEAFF	TGCAGCGTTGACCCGGGGGGGGACACTGAAGCTTTCTTT
TRBV11-2	.	once	TRBJ2-7	CASSFSSDGADHYEQYF	TGTGCCAGCAGCTTTTCTTCCGATGGGGCGGACCACTACGAGCAGTACTTC
TRBV25-1	TRBD1	.	TRBJ2-3	CASGGTGPTQYF	TGTGCCAGCGGCGGGACAGGACCCACGCAGTATTTT
TRBV28	TRBD1	.	TRBJ2-1	CASSFIPGGSYNEQFF	TGTGCCAGCAGTTTTATTCCAGGGGGCTCCTACAATGAGCAGTTCTTC
TRBV6-5	TRBD1	.	TRBJ1-5	CASSSGQGNQPQHF	TGTGCCAGCAGTAGCGGACAGGGCAATCAGCCCCAGCATTTT
TRBV9	.	.	TRBJ1-6	CASSVDSKGSPLHF	TGTGCCAGCAGCGTGGACTCAAAGGGCTCACCCCTCCACTTT
TRBV11-3	.	few	TRBJ2-7	CASSPGHPGEEQYF	TGTGCCAGCAGTCCGGGACATCCCGGTGAAGAGCAGTACTTC
TRBV6-2/TRBV6-3	TRBD1	.	TRBJ2-5	CASSSAGGMETQYF	TGTGCCAGCAGTTCGGCAGGGGGTATGGAGACCCAGTACTTC
TRBV28	TRBD1	.	TRBJ2-7	CASSPRDRHSYEQYF	TGTGCCAGCAGTCCTCGGGACAGGCACTCCTACGAGCAGTACTTC
TRBV5-1	.	.	TRBJ2-6	CASSLSSSGANVLTF	TGCGCCAGCAGCTTAAGTAGTTCTGGGGCCAACGTCCTGACTTTC
TRBV28	.	once	TRBJ1-6	CASSLPRERGPYPYNSPLHF	TGTGCCAGCAGTTTACCCCGCGAGCGGGGCCCTTACCCCTATAATTCACCCCTCCACTTT
TRBV7-8	TRBD1	.	TRBJ2-1	CASSRLPGTDYNEQFF	TGTGCCAGCAGCCGACTACCCGGGACAGACTACAATGAGCAGTTCTTC
TRBV4-2	.	.	TRBJ2-6	CASSFRLLAREIAGANVLTF	TGTGCCAGCAGCTTCAGACTCCTAGCTCGGGAGATCGCTGGGGCCAACGTCCTGACTTTC
TRBV24-1	TRBD1	.	TRBJ2-7	CATSDSKDRGSAYEQYF	TGTGCCACCAGCGATTCCAAAGACAGGGGGTCGGCCTACGAGCAGTACTTC
TRBV5-8	.	.	TRBJ2-1	CASANPGLSGYNEQFF	TGTGCCAGCGCCAACCCGGGACTCTCGGGCTACAATGAGCAGTTCTTC
TRBV4-3	TRBD2	.	TRBJ2-2	CASSQELAGVTGELFF	TGCGCCAGCAGCCAAGAACTAGCGGGAGTCACCGGGGAGCTGTTTTTT
TRBV10-1	.	.	TRBJ2-3	CASSDQGRVGTDTQYF	TGCGCCAGCAGTGATCAGGGGAGAGTTGGCACAGATACGCAGTATTTT
TRBV10-3	TRBD1	.	TRBJ1-6	CAISGQGADSPLHF	TGTGCCATCAGTGGACAGGGGGCCGATTCACCCCTCCACTTT
TRBV2	TRBD1	.	TRBJ1-1	CASSRDSLKNTEAFF	TGTGCCAGCAGTCGGGACAGTCTAAAGAACACTGAAGCTTTCTTT
TRBV28	.	.	TRBJ1-2	CASSLTGPNYGYTF	TGTGCCAGCAGTCTTACAGGACCCAACTATGGCTACACCTTC
TRBV19	.	once	TRBJ2-1	CASSLRINEQFF	TGTGCCAGTAGTCTCAGGATAAATGAGCAGTTCTTC
TRBV5-5	.	.	TRBJ1-4	CASSTQGALNEKLFF	TGTGCCAGCAGCACCCAGGGTGCCCTTAATGAAAAACTGTTTTTT
TRBV5-6	TRBD1	once	TRBJ1-2	CASSPDGDRAYTF	TGTGCCAGCAGCCCCGACGGGGACAGGGCCTACACCTTC
TRBV9	.	.	TRBJ2-2	CASSGGGPGTGELFF	TGTGCCAGCAGCGGTGGGGGCCCGGGCACCGGGGAGCTGTTTTTT
TRBV11-2	.	.	TRBJ2-7	CASSLQIRGEQYF	TGTGCCAGCAGCTTGCAGATACGCGGCGAGCAGTACTTC
TRBV29-1	.	.	TRBJ1-1	CSVNGHPVYTEAFF	TGCAGCGTTAATGGACACCCGGTCTACACTGAAGCTTTCTTT
TRBV27	.	.	TRBJ1-5	CASSSGWSNQPQHF	TGTGCCAGCAGTTCCGGGTGGAGCAATCAGCCCCAGCATTTT
TRBV6-5	.	.	TRBJ2-1	CATERSSYNEQFF	TGTGCCACGGAGAGAAGCTCCTACAATGAGCAGTTCTTC
TRBV6-5	.	.	TRBJ1-5	CASKRGLARDQPQHF	TGTGCCAGCAAGCGGGGCTTAGCGAGAGATCAGCCCCAGCATTTT
TRBV18	TRBD1	.	TRBJ1-3	CASSRDREADTIYF	TGTGCCAGCTCCCGAGACAGGGAGGCGGACACCATATATTTT
TRBV11-2	.	.	TRBJ2-1	CASIPTEGKGNEQFF	TGTGCCAGCATTCCAACGGAAGGGAAGGGGAATGAGCAGTTCTTC
TRBV28	.	.	TRBJ2-7	CATTQGYSNEQYF	TGTGCCACCACGCAGGGGTACTCAAACGAGCAGTACTTC
TRBV6-5	.	.	TRBJ2-5	CASTQPGVRETQYF	TGTGCCAGCACTCAACCCGGGGTGCGGGAGACCCAGTACTTC
TRBV28	.	.	TRBJ2-5	CATSGPTQYF	TGTGCCACCTCAGGGCCGACCCAGTACTTC
TRBV5-4	.	.	TRBJ1-4	CASSLSSTPTNEKLFF	TGTGCCAGCAGTTTAAGCTCAACCCCAACTAATGAAAAACTGTTTTTT
TRBV9	TRBD2	.	TRBJ2-2	CASSVHPLAGGTGELFF	TGTGCCAGCAGCGTGCACCCCCTAGCGGGAGGGACCGGGGAGCTGTTTTTT